This T cell receptor beta chain appears in the sequencing data of a study of cytomegalovirus exposure and HLA in healthy donors. CDR1 and CDR2 (germline): MGHRA, YSYEKL. The CDR3 is 17 residues long. The V gene end was trimmed by 3 bases and the J gene end by 4 bases; junction bases not matched to a gene: 12. This PCR relied on a set of 60 Vbeta primers and 13 Jbeta primers. Measured with immunoSEQ multiplex PCR; TCRdb has only the in-frame clones, and not every one. Of about 120,000 clones in the sample, around four fifths were seen once. The specimen sequenced was PBMCs. V and J are TRBV4-1 and TRBJ1-5; TRBD1 agrees at 7 bases. This TCR was sampled from a man younger than 35 in good health and CMV-seropositive. The CDR3 here is CASSQGAGGRANQPQHF. In DNA form, the CDR3 reads TGCGCCAGCAGCCAGGGAGCAGGGGGACGGGCAAATCAGCCCCAGCATTTT.